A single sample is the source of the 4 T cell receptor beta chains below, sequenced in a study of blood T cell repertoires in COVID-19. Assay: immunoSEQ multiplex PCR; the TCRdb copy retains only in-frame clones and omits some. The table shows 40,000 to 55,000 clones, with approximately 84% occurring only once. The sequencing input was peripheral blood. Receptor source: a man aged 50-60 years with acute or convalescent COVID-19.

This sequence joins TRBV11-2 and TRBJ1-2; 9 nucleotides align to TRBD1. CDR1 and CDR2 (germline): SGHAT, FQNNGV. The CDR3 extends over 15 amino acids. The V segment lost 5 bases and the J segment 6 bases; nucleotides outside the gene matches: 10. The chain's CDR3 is CASSDNRGRKNGYTF. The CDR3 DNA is TGTGCCAGCAGCGACAACAGGGGGCGAAAAAATGGCTACACCTTC.

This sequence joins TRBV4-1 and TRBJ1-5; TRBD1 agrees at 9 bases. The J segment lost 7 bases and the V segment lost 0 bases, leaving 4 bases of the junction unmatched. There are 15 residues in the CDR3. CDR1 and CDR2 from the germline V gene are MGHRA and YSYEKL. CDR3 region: CASSQDGTGRQPQHF. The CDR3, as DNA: TGCGCCAGCAGCCAAGATGGGACAGGGAGGCAGCCCCAGCATTTT.

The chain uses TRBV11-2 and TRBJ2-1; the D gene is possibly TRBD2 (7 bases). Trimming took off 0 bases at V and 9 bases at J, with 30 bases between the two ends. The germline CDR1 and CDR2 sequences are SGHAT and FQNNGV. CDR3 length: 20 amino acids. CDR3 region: CASSLDKGGQRDHAEGEQFF. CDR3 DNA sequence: TGTGCCAGCAGCTTAGATAAAGGAGGACAGCGGGACCACGCGGAGGGTGAGCAGTTCTTC.

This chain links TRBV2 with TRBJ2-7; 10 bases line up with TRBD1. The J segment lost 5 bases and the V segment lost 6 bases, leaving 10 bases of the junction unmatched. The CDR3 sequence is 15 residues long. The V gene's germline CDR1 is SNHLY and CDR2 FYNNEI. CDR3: CASRGGTGESNEQYF. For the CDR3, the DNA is TGTGCCAGCAGGGGGGGGACAGGGGAGTCGAACGAGCAGTACTTC.